Following are 26 T cell receptor beta chains from one sample sequenced in a study of blood T cell dynamics during melanoma immunotherapy. The repertoire was sequenced with immunoSEQ multiplex PCR; TCRdb's copy has only in-frame clones and lacks some. The sample lists roughly 8,100 clones, approximately 85% occurring once. Stated time point: week 3, after first cycle of checkpoint inhibitor. Sample: blood, taken from a patient treated with checkpoint blockade. These receptors originate from a human donor with melanoma.

The chain links TRBV5-4 to TRBJ1-1, with TRBD1 matching over 9 bases. CDR1 is SGHNT, CDR2 YYREEE, per germline (reference sequence). The CDR3 spans 14 residues. J lost 5 bases, V lost 4 bases, and 6 bases had no gene match. The CDR3: CASSGGQGRTEAFF. The CDR3 DNA sequence: TGTGCCAGCAGCGGGGGACAGGGAAGAACTGAAGCTTTCTTT.

V usage is TRBV7-2 and J usage is TRBJ1-5; D perhaps matches TRBD1 (5 bases). Looked up from germline, CDR1 is SGHTA and CDR2 is FQGNSA. The CDR3 is made up of 16 amino acids. Trimming pared 4 bases from V and 6 bases from J, leaving 19 bases between. The CDR3 protein is CASSYSSGTEFQPQHF. CDR3 nucleotide sequence: TGTGCCAGCAGCTACTCATCCGGGACGGAATTTCAGCCCCAGCATTTT.

V and J are TRBV15 and TRBJ2-1, with D unresolved. The CDR3 runs to 13 residues. Germline CDR1 LNHNV, CDR2 YYDKDF (reference sequence). Trimming removed 1 base from V and 3 bases from J, with 4 bases in between. The CDR3: CATSRVGYNEQFF. CDR3 nucleotides: TGTGCCACCAGCAGAGTGGGCTACAATGAGCAGTTCTTC.

The rearrangement links TRBV6-6 to TRBJ1-3; D gene ambiguous. V dropped 2 bases and J dropped 4 bases, with 12 bases sitting between them. The CDR3 has 15 amino acids. The germline V gene encodes CDR1 MNHNY and CDR2 SVGAGI (reference sequence). The CDR3 here is CASSYLQNSGNTIYF. The CDR3 bases are TGTGCCAGCAGTTACCTCCAGAACTCCGGAAACACCATATATTTT.

This chain connects TRBV29-1 to TRBJ2-7; D gene uncertain. V was trimmed by 8 bases and J by 4 bases, leaving 15 bases between them. The CDR3 is made up of 12 amino acids. Germline CDR1 SQVTM, CDR2 ANQGSEA. The CDR3 DNA sequence: TGCAGCACCGTCGGTCGTGTATACGAGCAGTACTTC. Encoded protein: CSTVGRVYEQYF.

V gene TRBV6-4 combines with J gene TRBJ1-3; unclear D gene. Trimming left V 2 bases short and J 1 base short, with 9 bases between. CDR3 length equals 15 residues. The germline CDR1 and CDR2 sequences are MRHNA and SNTAGT. CDR3 DNA sequence: TGTGCCAGCAGTGACACTAGACCTTCTGGAAACACCATATATTTT. This sequence encodes CASSDTRPSGNTIYF.

In the case of this clone: Other DNA sequences in this specimen translate into the identical CDR3. This chain connects TRBV2 to TRBJ2-7, with 10 positions matching TRBD1. V was pared by 3 bases and J by 2 bases, with 1 base of the junction left unmatched. CDR1 is SNHLY and CDR2 is FYNNEI in the germline V gene. CDR3 length: 14 amino acids. The chain's CDR3 is CASSETGGPYEQYF. Here the CDR3 DNA reads TGTGCCAGCAGTGAGACAGGGGGCCCCTACGAGCAGTACTTC.

The V gene is TRBV29-1, the J gene TRBJ2-7; 7 nucleotides agree with TRBD2. The CDR3 length is 14 residues. The germline V gene encodes CDR1 SQVTM and CDR2 ANQGSEA. V lost 6 bases to trimming and J lost 2 bases; unmatched junction nucleotides: 10. CDR3: CSVAGSSGPYEQYF. The DNA for the CDR3 is TGCAGCGTCGCGGGTTCTAGCGGACCCTACGAGCAGTACTTC.

The gene calls are TRBV7-2 and TRBJ1-2, with TRBD1 as a possible D gene (5 bases). This CDR3 spans 14 amino acids. The V end lost 4 bases, the J end lost 3 bases, and 12 bases lay between the germline ends. CDR1 SGHTA and CDR2 FQGNSA come from the germline V gene. The CDR3 is CASSSGLGYYGYTF. The CDR3 nucleotides are TGTGCCAGCAGCTCAGGGCTTGGTTACTATGGCTACACCTTC.

The chain couples TRBV19 to TRBJ1-5; possibly TRBD1 for D (5 bases). V lost 4 bases, J lost 4 bases, and 11 bases lay in between. Germline-derived CDR1 and CDR2 are LNHDA and SQIVND (reference sequence). This CDR3 has 14 residues. Written as DNA, the CDR3 is TGTGCCAGTAGTAATTTTCGGGGGAATCAGCCCCAGCATTTT. Translation gives CASSNFRGNQPQHF. The whole variable domain, filled in from reference TRBV19 and TRBJ1-5, reads DGGITQSPKYLFRKEGQNVTLSCEQNLNHDAMYWYRQDPGQGLRLIYYSQIVNDFQKGDIAEGYSVSREKKESFPLTVTSAQKNPTAFYLCASSNFRGNQPQHFGDGTRLSIL.

The genes are TRBV5-4 and TRBJ1-2; maybe TRBD1 (6 bases). The germline V gene has CDR1 SGHNT and CDR2 YYREEE (reference sequence). The V gene lost 4 bases and the J gene lost 3 bases, with 19 bases spanning the gap. The CDR3 has 16 residues. This CDR3 reads CASSGEGVKYDYGYTF. In DNA, the CDR3 is TGTGCCAGCAGCGGGGAGGGGGTCAAGTATGACTATGGCTACACCTTC.

V is TRBV5-6 and J is TRBJ2-1, with 9 bases that match TRBD2. Trimming cost V 5 bases and J 5 bases; bases outside gene matches: 8. CDR3 length: 15 residues. CDR1 and CDR2 from the germline V gene are SGHDT and YYEEEE. CDR3 sequence: CASRLGLAFDNEQFF. CDR3 bases: TGTGCCAGCAGGCTCGGACTAGCGTTTGACAATGAGCAGTTCTTC.

This clone was counted a single time. The chain couples TRBV4-1 to TRBJ2-7, with a weak D call TRBD2 (7 bases). Germline-derived CDR1 and CDR2 are MGHRA and YSYEKL. Trimming took 4 bases from V and 2 from J, leaving 15 bases between them. The CDR3 has 15 amino acids. The CDR3 nucleotides read TGCGCCAGCAGCCCTGGGGGGGGGCTGACCTACGAGCAGTACTTC. This sequence encodes CASSPGGGLTYEQYF.

In DNA form, the CDR3 reads TGCGCCAGCAGCCCGGACTCGACAGGGGGAGGTGAAGCTTTCTTT. This sequence encodes CASSPDSTGGGEAFF. The chain uses TRBV5-1 and TRBJ1-1, with TRBD1 identical over 9 bases. The CDR3 length is 15 residues. Germline lookup yields CDR1 SGHRS and CDR2 YFSETQ. The V segment lost 4 bases and the J segment 7 bases; nucleotides outside the gene matches: 11.

The chain couples TRBV7-8 to TRBJ1-2, with D perhaps matching TRBD1 (6 bases). CDR3 length: 18 residues. Per the germline V gene, CDR1 is SGHVS and CDR2 is FQNEAQ. Trimming pared 2 bases from V and 11 bases from J, leaving 30 bases between. CDR3 region: CASSLRPVGGAEFRGYTF. Written as DNA, the CDR3 is TGTGCCAGCAGCTTAAGGCCCGTTGGGGGCGCCGAGTTTCGGGGGTACACCTTC.

This chain links TRBV5-6 with TRBJ2-7, with D possibly TRBD1 on 5 matching bases. V lost 4 bases, J lost 7 bases, and 9 bases lay in between. This CDR3 is built from 11 residues. Germline CDR1 is SGHDT and CDR2 is YYEEEE. The CDR3 DNA reads as TGTGCCAGCAGCCTGGGGCCAGAGCAGTACTTC. Translating it yields CASSLGPEQYF.

This rearrangement joins TRBV5-6 to TRBJ1-6, with D perhaps TRBD1 (6 bases). The CDR3 totals 14 residues. Trimming took 4 bases from V and 6 from J, leaving 11 bases between them. Germline CDR1 and CDR2: SGHDT and YYEEEE. The chain's CDR3 is CASSRGEFNSPLHF. In nucleotides, the CDR3 is TGTGCCAGCAGCAGGGGGGAGTTTAATTCACCCCTCCACTTT.

This chain joins TRBV7-9 and TRBJ2-5; D unresolved. The V gene's germline CDR1 is SEHNR and CDR2 FQNEAQ (reference sequence). The CDR3 sequence is 13 residues long. The germline V and J ends were trimmed by 4 bases and 0 bases, with 6 bases remaining between them. CDR3 residues: CASSSGYQETQYF. The CDR3 DNA sequence: TGTGCCAGCAGCTCTGGATACCAAGAGACCCAGTACTTC.

The chain couples TRBV5-1 to TRBJ2-5; D possibly matches TRBD1 or TRBD2 (5 bases each). The J call may be incorrect, as the DNA end agrees better with TRBJ2-7. Germline-derived CDR1 and CDR2 are SGHRS and YFSETQ. The CDR3 is 15 amino acids. The CDR3 DNA reads TGCGCCAGCAGCGGCAGGGATTTCGGGGACTACGAGCAGTACTTC. Its protein product is CASSGRDFGDYEQYF.

This clone was seen a few times. J is TRBJ2-1 and V is TRBV28, with D unclear. Trimming left V 5 bases short and J 9 bases short, with 11 bases between. In germline, CDR1 is MDHEN, CDR2 SYDVKM. The CDR3 runs to 12 residues. CDR3: CASSPRAGEQFF. CDR3 coding DNA: TGTGCCAGCAGTCCCCGTGCCGGTGAGCAGTTCTTC.

The J gene is TRBJ2-5, the V gene TRBV19, with 12 positions matching TRBD2. The CDR3 is made up of 17 amino acids. The V segment lost 2 bases and the J segment 3 bases; nucleotides outside the gene matches: 7. Germline V gene lookup returns CDR1 LNHDA and CDR2 SQIVND (reference sequence). For the CDR3, the DNA is TGTGCCAGTAGTATACCGCAGACTAGCGGGAGAGAAGAGACCCAGTACTTC. This codes for CASSIPQTSGREETQYF.

V usage is TRBV5-5 and J usage is TRBJ1-2; the match to TRBD1 covers 7 bases. The length of the CDR3 is 15 residues. V was pared by 3 bases and J by 3 bases, with 8 bases of the junction left unmatched. Germline assignment: CDR1 SGHKS and CDR2 YYEKEE (reference sequence). The CDR3, as DNA: TGTGCCAGCAGCTACCGGGACAGACCCGACTATGGCTACACCTTC. Translating gives CASSYRDRPDYGYTF.

This rearrangement joins TRBV19 to TRBJ2-7; 12 nucleotides line up with TRBD1. The trim removed 3 bases at V and 5 bases at J, leaving 5 bases unmatched. The CDR3 loop spans 15 amino acids. Per germline, CDR1 LNHDA and CDR2 SQIVND (reference sequence). The CDR3 is CASSITGTGGNEQYF. Here the CDR3 DNA reads TGTGCCAGTAGTATCACCGGGACAGGGGGCAACGAGCAGTACTTC.

The chain has TRBV19 and TRBJ2-2, with TRBD2 identical over 8 bases. Germline CDR1 is LNHDA and CDR2 is SQIVND (reference sequence). V was pared by 3 bases and J by 10 bases, with 10 bases of the junction left unmatched. CDR3 length: 15 amino acids. The CDR3 nucleotides read TGTGCCAGTAGTATCCCTAGCGGGTTGCTTGTGGAGCTGTTTTTT. As protein: CASSIPSGLLVELFF. Supplemented by reference TRBV19 and TRBJ2-2, the full variable domain reads DGGITQSPKYLFRKEGQNVTLSCEQNLNHDAMYWYRQDPGQGLRLIYYSQIVNDFQKGDIAEGYSVSREKKESFPLTVTSAQKNPTAFYLCASSIPSGLLVELFFGEGSRLTVL.

The chain is built from TRBV2 and TRBJ2-7; 11 positions match TRBD2. The CDR3 has 16 residues. Germline CDR1 reads SNHLY; CDR2 reads FYNNEI. V dropped 1 base and J dropped 3; count of bases not matched to a gene: 5. This CDR3 reads CASSEGLAGGLYEQYF. The CDR3, as DNA: TGTGCCAGCAGTGAAGGCCTAGCGGGAGGACTCTACGAGCAGTACTTC.

This rearrangement joins TRBV27 to TRBJ2-5; D gene uncertain. This CDR3 contains 13 residues. V was clipped by 4 bases and J by 11 bases, with 17 bases between them. CDR1 is MNHEY and CDR2 is SMNVEV in the germline V gene (reference sequence). The CDR3 nucleotides read TGTGCCAGCAGTTGGGCCTCCCTTAAGGAGCAGTACTTC. Translating it yields CASSWASLKEQYF.